Listed here is a single T cell receptor beta chain. The data were obtained in a study of blood T cell repertoires in COVID-19. For the study at large: Acute and convalescent COVID-19 samples came from the United States, Italy and Spain. Sample material is recorded as cDNA or gDNA derived from T cells, B-cell-depleted T cells, or PBMCs.

The data were produced by immunoSEQ multiplex PCR, yet TCRdb's version contains in-frame clones alone and is incomplete. Here the sample spans around 160,000 clones, 85% to 90% being singletons. Sequenced sample: PBMCs or T cells enriched from blood (not recorded which). This clonotype was sampled from a woman aged 25 to 39 with acute COVID-19.

CDR3 in amino acids: CASSLRLYYEQYF. In nucleotides, the CDR3 is TGTGCCAGCAGTTTACGTCTCTACTACGAGCAGTACTTC. This rearrangement joins TRBV27 to TRBJ2-7, with unresolved D. With 2 bases removed from V and 3 bases from J, the gap between germline ends came to 8 bases. Germline V lookup: CDR1 MNHEY, CDR2 SMNVEV (reference sequence). The CDR3 covers 13 residues.